This T cell receptor (beta chain) was captured in a study of technical replicates of blood from a handful of donors. Measured with immunoSEQ multiplex PCR; TCRdb has only the in-frame clones, and not every one. The data hold roughly 76,000 clones, with roughly 85% observed a single time. Deletions cut 0 bases from V and 1 base from J, with 13 bases between. This CDR3 comprises 16 residues. CDR1 and CDR2 from the germline V gene are MGHRA and YSYEKL. The TCR sequence derives from a human donor in good health. Some clones in this sample may be carry-over from other donors' samples. The sequenced sample was PBMCs. The chain couples TRBV4-1 to TRBJ2-7; D might be TRBD1 (6 bases). For the CDR3, the DNA is TGCGCCAGCAGCCAAGATGAGGGGGTTGGATCCTACGAGCAGTACTTC. Translated, it gives CASSQDEGVGSYEQYF.